Below are 18 T cell receptor beta chains sequenced from a single sample in a study of T cell responses to AZD1222 COVID-19 vaccine. The assay was immunoSEQ multiplex PCR, and TCRdb's table has in-frame clones only and misses some. The data contain over 120,000 clones, around 92% of them singletons. The sample here was peripheral blood, taken on day 0 of AZD1222 vaccination. All receptors come from an adult in good health.

The rearrangement links TRBV11-3 to TRBJ1-1, with no clear D. The germline gives CDR1 SGHNT, CDR2 YENEEA. The CDR3 contains 13 residues. V gave up 2 bases and J gave up 1 base, with 5 bases separating them. The CDR3 region is CASSLSRNTEAFF. In DNA form, the CDR3 reads TGTGCCAGCAGCTTAAGCAGGAACACTGAAGCTTTCTTT.

The chain carries TRBV6-2 or TRBV6-3 and TRBJ1-2; 10 positions match TRBD1. V was pared by 0 bases and J by 2 bases, with 9 bases of the junction left unmatched. CDR1 is MNHEY and CDR2 is SVGEGT in the germline V gene. The CDR3 sequence is 18 residues long. The CDR3 here is CASSYSGDRGQGNYGYTF. CDR3 bases: TGTGCCAGCAGTTACTCGGGTGACAGGGGGCAAGGCAACTATGGCTACACCTTC.

The chain joins TRBV7-9 to TRBJ1-2; unclear D gene. The CDR3 has 11 amino acids. The V gene's germline CDR1 is SEHNR and CDR2 FQNEAQ (reference sequence). The V and J ends lost 6 bases and 4 bases respectively, with 6 bases between them. CDR3 amino acids: CASRVGYGYTF. Written as DNA, the CDR3 is TGTGCCAGCAGGGTTGGCTATGGCTACACCTTC.

The V and J genes are TRBV11-2 and TRBJ1-6, with a tentative D call TRBD1 (5 bases). Germline CDR1 is SGHAT and CDR2 is FQNNGV. The CDR3 is made up of 14 amino acids. The V gene lost 7 bases and the J gene lost 3 bases, with 10 bases spanning the gap. The CDR3 region has the DNA TGTGCCAGCAACCCGGGGGTCTATAATTCACCCCTCCACTTT. This codes for CASNPGVYNSPLHF.

The chain joins TRBV29-1 to TRBJ1-6, with D possibly TRBD1 on 5 matching bases. The CDR3 length is 18 residues. The V end lost 7 bases, the J end lost 8 bases, and 30 bases lay between the germline ends. Looked up from germline, CDR1 is SQVTM and CDR2 is ANQGSEA. The CDR3 here is CSGELPDREREIDSPLHF. The CDR3 nucleotides read TGCAGCGGCGAACTACCCGACAGAGAGCGAGAGATAGATTCACCCCTCCACTTT.

The V gene is TRBV6-6, the J gene TRBJ1-3; 7 bases line up with TRBD1. Germline V gene lookup returns CDR1 MNHNY and CDR2 SVGAGI (reference sequence). The trim removed 5 bases at V and 0 bases at J, leaving 4 bases unmatched. There are 15 residues in the CDR3. The CDR3 sequence: CASSPTGPSGNTIYF. The DNA of the CDR3 is TGTGCCAGCAGTCCGACAGGGCCCTCTGGAAACACCATATATTTT.

J is TRBJ1-6 and V is TRBV18; D is undetermined. Germline-derived CDR1 and CDR2 are KGHSH and LQKENI. The CDR3 length is 13 residues. Trimming left V 1 base short and J 9 bases short, with 7 bases between. Here the CDR3 DNA reads TGTGCCAGCTCACCACAAGGGAGTTCACCCCTCCACTTT. It translates to CASSPQGSSPLHF.

This chain uses TRBV19 with TRBJ2-7, with 10 bases that match TRBD2. The CDR3 extends over 13 amino acids. Germline CDR1 LNHDA, CDR2 SQIVND (reference sequence). V was pared by 5 bases and J by 3 bases, with 1 base of the junction left unmatched. CDR3 coding DNA: TGTGCCAGTAGTGCTAGCGGGGGCTACGAGCAGTACTTC. Its translation is CASSASGGYEQYF.

The rearrangement links TRBV5-5 to TRBJ1-5, with D maybe TRBD1 (5 bases). The germline gives CDR1 SGHKS, CDR2 YYEKEE (reference sequence). Trimming cost V 1 base and J 4 bases, with 18 bases left between them. The CDR3 sequence is 17 residues long. This chain's CDR3 is CASSLRLGAGRNQPQHF. In DNA, the CDR3 is TGTGCCAGCAGCTTGCGGCTTGGGGCAGGGAGGAATCAGCCCCAGCATTTT.

The chain uses TRBV19 and TRBJ1-5, with D unclear. Trimming cost V 5 bases and J 2 bases, with 19 bases left between them. This CDR3 region has 17 residues. Germline CDR1 reads LNHDA; CDR2 reads SQIVND (reference sequence). In DNA form, the CDR3 reads TGTGCCAGTAGTCTCCTTACTTGGACCGTTCGCAATCAGCCCCAGCATTTT. This translates into CASSLLTWTVRNQPQHF.

The V call is TRBV5-1, the J call TRBJ2-4; perhaps TRBD1 as D (5 bases). CDR1 is SGHRS and CDR2 is YFSETQ in the germline V gene. This CDR3 comprises 14 residues. The V end lost 1 base, the J end lost 8 bases, and 13 bases lay between the germline ends. The CDR3 coding sequence is TGCGCCAGCAGCTTGAACAGGCCAATAGACATTCAGTACTTC. It translates to CASSLNRPIDIQYF.

The V and J genes are TRBV7-9 and TRBJ1-1; no clear D. Trimming stripped 2 bases from V and 1 base from J, with 11 bases between. This CDR3 contains 15 residues. The germline V gene encodes CDR1 SEHNR and CDR2 FQNEAQ (reference sequence). The CDR3 DNA follows: TGTGCCAGCAGCTTATACCAGACACCGAACACTGAAGCTTTCTTT. Translated, it gives CASSLYQTPNTEAFF.

The gene calls are TRBV20-1 and TRBJ1-1; D not resolved. Germline V gene data show CDR1 as DFQATT and CDR2 as SNEGSKA (reference sequence). This CDR3 region has 11 residues. With 6 bases removed from V and 3 bases from J, the gap between germline ends came to 8 bases. CDR3 sequence: CSAREYTEAFF. In DNA form, the CDR3 reads TGCAGTGCCCGAGAATACACTGAAGCTTTCTTT.

V usage is TRBV29-1 and J usage is TRBJ2-7; D tentatively reads TRBD1 or TRBD2 (6 bases each). V was shortened by 7 bases and J by 2 bases, with 15 bases between the two germline ends. From germline, CDR1 is SQVTM and CDR2 ANQGSEA. CDR3 length: 13 amino acids. The DNA of the CDR3 is TGCAGCGCCCGGGGGCAGGGAACCTACGAGCAGTACTTC. This codes for CSARGQGTYEQYF.

The rearrangement uses TRBV29-1 and TRBJ1-2; a possible D gene is TRBD1 (6 bases). CDR3 length: 16 residues. CDR1 is SQVTM and CDR2 is ANQGSEA in the germline V gene. The V end lost 1 base, the J end lost 0 bases, and 15 bases lay between the germline ends. In DNA, the CDR3 is TGCAGCGTTGAAGGTTTACAGGGAGAAGCTAACTATGGCTACACCTTC. Its protein product is CSVEGLQGEANYGYTF.

The chain employs TRBV18 and TRBJ2-7; maybe TRBD1 (5 bases). From germline, CDR1 is KGHSH and CDR2 LQKENI. The V end lost 0 bases, the J end lost 5 bases, and 11 bases lay between the germline ends. The CDR3 has 14 amino acids. For the CDR3, the DNA is TGTGCCAGCTCACCACCCTCTCGGACAAACGAGCAGTACTTC. Its protein is CASSPPSRTNEQYF.

On this clone itself: A read error may produce the germline difference seen at one junction end. The CDR3 nucleotides are TGTGCTAGCAGCCTCACTAGCGCCACCTACAATGAGCAGTTCTTC. Translated, it gives CASSLTSATYNEQFF. The chain joins TRBV7-7 to TRBJ2-1, with 7 nucleotides matching TRBD2. Germline-derived CDR1 and CDR2 are SSHAT and FNYEAQ (reference sequence). The CDR3 spans 15 residues.

V gene TRBV28 combines with J gene TRBJ2-2; 7 bases are shared with TRBD2. Germline-derived CDR1 and CDR2 are MDHEN and SYDVKM. CDR3 length: 16 amino acids. Trimming at V came to 2 bases and at J to 5 bases, leaving 8 bases not matched to a gene. The CDR3, as DNA: TGTGCCAGCAGTTTAGGGCCGGGGGGTTATACCGGGGAGCTGTTTTTT. It translates to CASSLGPGGYTGELFF.